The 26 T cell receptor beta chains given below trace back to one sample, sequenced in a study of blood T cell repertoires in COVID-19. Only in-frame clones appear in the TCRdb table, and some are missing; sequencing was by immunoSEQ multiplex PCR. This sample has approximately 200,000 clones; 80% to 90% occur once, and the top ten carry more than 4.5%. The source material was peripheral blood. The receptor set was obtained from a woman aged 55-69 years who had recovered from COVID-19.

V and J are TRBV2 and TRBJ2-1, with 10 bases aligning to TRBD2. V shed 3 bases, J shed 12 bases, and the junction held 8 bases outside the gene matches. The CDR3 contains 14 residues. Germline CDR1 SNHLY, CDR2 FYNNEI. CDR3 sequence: CASSEVAGGPPQFF. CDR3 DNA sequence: TGTGCCAGCAGTGAGGTAGCGGGGGGACCCCCGCAGTTCTTC.

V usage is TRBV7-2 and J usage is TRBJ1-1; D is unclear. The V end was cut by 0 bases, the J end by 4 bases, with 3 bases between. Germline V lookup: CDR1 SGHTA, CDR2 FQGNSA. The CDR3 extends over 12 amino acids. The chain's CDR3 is CASSLAVTEAFF. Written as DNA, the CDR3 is TGTGCCAGCAGCTTAGCCGTCACTGAAGCTTTCTTT.

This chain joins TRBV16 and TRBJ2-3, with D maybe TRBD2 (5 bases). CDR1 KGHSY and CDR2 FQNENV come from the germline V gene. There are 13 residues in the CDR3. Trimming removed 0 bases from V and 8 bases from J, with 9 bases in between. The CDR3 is CASSQSVAGTQYF. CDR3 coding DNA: TGTGCCAGCAGCCAATCAGTTGCGGGTACGCAGTATTTT. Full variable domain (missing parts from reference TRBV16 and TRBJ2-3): GEEVAQTPKHLVRGEGQKAKLYCAPIKGHSYVFWYQQVLKNEFKFLISFQNENVFDETGMPKERFSAKCLPNSPCSLEIQATKLEDSAVYFCASSQSVAGTQYFGPGTRLTVL.

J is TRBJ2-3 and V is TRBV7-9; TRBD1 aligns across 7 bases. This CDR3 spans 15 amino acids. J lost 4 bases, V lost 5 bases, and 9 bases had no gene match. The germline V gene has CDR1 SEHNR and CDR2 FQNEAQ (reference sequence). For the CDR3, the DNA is TGTGCCAGCAGCATACAGGGGAATGGGGCAGATACGCAGTATTTT. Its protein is CASSIQGNGADTQYF.

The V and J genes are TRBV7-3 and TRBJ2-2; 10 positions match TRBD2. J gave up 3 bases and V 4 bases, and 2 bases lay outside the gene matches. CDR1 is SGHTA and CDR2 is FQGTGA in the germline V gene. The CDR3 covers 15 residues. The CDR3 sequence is CASSWSGGDTGELFF. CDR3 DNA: TGTGCCAGCAGCTGGAGCGGGGGGGACACCGGGGAGCTGTTTTTT.

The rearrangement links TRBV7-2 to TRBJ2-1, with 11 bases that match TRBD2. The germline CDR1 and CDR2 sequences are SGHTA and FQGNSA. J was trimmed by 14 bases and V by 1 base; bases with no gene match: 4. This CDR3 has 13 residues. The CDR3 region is CASSLELAGGKFF. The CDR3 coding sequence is TGTGCCAGCAGCTTAGAATTAGCGGGGGGGAAGTTCTTC.

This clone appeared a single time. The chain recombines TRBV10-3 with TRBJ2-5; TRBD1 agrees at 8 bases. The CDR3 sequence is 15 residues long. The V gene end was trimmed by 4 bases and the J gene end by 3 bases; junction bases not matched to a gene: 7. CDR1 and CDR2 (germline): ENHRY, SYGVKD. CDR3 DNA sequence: TGTGCCATCAGTGCCCCGGACAGGGACAAAGAGACCCAGTACTTC. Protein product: CAISAPDRDKETQYF.

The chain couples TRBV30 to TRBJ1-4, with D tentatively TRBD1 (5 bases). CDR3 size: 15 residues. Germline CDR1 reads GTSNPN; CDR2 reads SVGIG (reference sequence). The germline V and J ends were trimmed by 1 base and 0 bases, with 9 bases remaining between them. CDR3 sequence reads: CAWSDPTATNEKLFF. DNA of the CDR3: TGTGCCTGGAGTGACCCGACAGCAACTAATGAAAAACTGTTTTTT.

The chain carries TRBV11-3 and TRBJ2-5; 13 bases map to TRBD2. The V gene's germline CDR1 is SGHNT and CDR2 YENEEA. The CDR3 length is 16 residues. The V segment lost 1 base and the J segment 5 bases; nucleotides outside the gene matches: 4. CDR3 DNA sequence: TGTGCCAGCAGCTTAGGGACTAGCGGGAGATGGGAGACCCAGTACTTC. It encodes CASSLGTSGRWETQYF.

The CDR3, as DNA: TGTGCCAGCAGCACTAGGGGGGCTAGCGGGCACAATGAGCAGTTCTTC. Translation: CASSTRGASGHNEQFF. The chain has TRBV7-2 and TRBJ2-1; 8 bases fit TRBD2. The V segment lost 5 bases and the J segment 5 bases; nucleotides outside the gene matches: 11. Germline loops: CDR1 SGHTA, CDR2 FQGNSA. CDR3 length: 16 amino acids. The full variable domain, its missing parts supplied by reference TRBV7-2 and TRBJ2-1, is GAGVSQSPSNKVTEKGKDVELRCDPISGHTALYWYRQSLGQGLEFLIYFQGNSAPDKSGLPSDRFSAERTGGSVSTLTIQRTQQEDSAVYLCASSTRGASGHNEQFFGPGTRLTVL.

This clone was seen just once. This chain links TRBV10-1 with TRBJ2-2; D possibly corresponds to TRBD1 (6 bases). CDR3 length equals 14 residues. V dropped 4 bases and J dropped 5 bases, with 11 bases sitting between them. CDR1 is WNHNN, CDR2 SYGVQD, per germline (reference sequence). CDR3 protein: CASSGDRRTGELFF. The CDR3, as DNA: TGCGCCAGCAGTGGAGACAGGAGGACCGGGGAGCTGTTTTTT.

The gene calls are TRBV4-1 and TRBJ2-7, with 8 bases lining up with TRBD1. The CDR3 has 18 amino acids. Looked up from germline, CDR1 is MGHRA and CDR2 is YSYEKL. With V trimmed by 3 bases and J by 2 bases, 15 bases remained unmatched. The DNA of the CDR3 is TGCGCCAGCAGCCACCTAAGCGGACAGGGCCTAGGTACCTACGAGCAGTACTTC. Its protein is CASSHLSGQGLGTYEQYF.

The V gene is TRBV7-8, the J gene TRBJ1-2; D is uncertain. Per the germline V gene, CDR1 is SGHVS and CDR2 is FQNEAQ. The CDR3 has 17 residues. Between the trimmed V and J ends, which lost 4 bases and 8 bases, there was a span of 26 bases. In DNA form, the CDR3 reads TGTGCCAGCAGCTCCCAGCCCCCGGGAGGGTCCTTACAGGGCTACACCTTC. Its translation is CASSSQPPGGSLQGYTF.

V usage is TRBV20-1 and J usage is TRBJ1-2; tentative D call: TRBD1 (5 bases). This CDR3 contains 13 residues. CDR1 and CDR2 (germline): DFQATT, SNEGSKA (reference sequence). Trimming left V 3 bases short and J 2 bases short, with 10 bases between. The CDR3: CSASPGGNYGYTF. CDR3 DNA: TGCAGTGCTAGTCCCGGGGGGAACTATGGCTACACCTTC.

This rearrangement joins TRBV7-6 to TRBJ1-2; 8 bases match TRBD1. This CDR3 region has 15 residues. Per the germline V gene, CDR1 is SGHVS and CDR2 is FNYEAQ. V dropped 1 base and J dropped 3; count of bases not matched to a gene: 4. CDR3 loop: CASSLGTGGHYGYTF. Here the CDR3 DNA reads TGTGCCAGCAGCTTAGGTACAGGGGGGCACTATGGCTACACCTTC.

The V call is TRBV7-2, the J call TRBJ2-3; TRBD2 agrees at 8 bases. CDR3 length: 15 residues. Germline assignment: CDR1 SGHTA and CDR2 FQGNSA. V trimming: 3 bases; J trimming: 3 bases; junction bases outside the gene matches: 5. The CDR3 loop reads CASSLRRGETDTQYF. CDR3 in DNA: TGTGCCAGCAGCTTGAGGCGGGGGGAGACAGATACGCAGTATTTT. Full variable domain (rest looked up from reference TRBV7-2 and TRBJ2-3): GAGVSQSPSNKVTEKGKDVELRCDPISGHTALYWYRQSLGQGLEFLIYFQGNSAPDKSGLPSDRFSAERTGGSVSTLTIQRTQQEDSAVYLCASSLRRGETDTQYFGPGTRLTVL.

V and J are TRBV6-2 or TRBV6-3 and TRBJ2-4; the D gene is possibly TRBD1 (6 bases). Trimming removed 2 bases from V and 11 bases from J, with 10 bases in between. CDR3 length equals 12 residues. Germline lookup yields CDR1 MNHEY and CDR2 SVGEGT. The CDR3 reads CASSYRTAFQYF. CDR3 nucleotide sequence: TGTGCCAGCAGTTACCGGACAGCTTTTCAGTACTTC.

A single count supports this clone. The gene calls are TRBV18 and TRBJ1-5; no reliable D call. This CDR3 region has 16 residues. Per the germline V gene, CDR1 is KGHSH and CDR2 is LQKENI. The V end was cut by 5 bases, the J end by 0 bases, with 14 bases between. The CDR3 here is CASSISGVGSNQPQHF. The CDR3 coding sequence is TGTGCCAGCTCAATAAGCGGGGTAGGTAGCAATCAGCCCCAGCATTTT.

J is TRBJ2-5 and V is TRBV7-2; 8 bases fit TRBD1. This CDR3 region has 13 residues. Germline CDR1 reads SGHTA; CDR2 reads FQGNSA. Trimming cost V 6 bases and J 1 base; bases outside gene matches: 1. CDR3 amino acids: CASRDRAQETQYF. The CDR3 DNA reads TGTGCCAGCAGGGACAGGGCCCAAGAGACCCAGTACTTC.

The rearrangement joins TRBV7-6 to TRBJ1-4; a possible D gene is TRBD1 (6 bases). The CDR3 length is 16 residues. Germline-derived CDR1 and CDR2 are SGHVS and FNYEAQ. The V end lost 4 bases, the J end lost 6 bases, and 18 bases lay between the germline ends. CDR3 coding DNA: TGTGCCAGCAGCTCCCACCTACAGGGTACGGATGAAAAACTGTTTTTT. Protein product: CASSSHLQGTDEKLFF.

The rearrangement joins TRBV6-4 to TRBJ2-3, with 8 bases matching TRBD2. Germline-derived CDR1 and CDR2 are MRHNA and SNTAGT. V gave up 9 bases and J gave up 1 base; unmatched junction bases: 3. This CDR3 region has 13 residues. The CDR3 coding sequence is TGTGCCAGTCGGGGGGGCGGCACAGATACGCAGTATTTT. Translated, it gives CASRGGGTDTQYF.

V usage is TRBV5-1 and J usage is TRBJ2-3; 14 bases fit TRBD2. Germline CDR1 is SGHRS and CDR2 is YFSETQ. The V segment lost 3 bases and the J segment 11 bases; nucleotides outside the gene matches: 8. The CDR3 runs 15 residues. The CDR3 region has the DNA TGCGCCAGCAGCTCGGGACTAGCGGGGGTCATTTGGCAGTATTTT. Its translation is CASSSGLAGVIWQYF. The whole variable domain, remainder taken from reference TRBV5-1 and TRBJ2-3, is KAGVTQTPRYLIKTRGQQVTLSCSPISGHRSVSWYQQTPGQGLQFLFEYFSETQRNKGNFPGRFSGRQFSNSRSEMNVSTLELGDSALYLCASSSGLAGVIWQYFGPGTRLTVL.

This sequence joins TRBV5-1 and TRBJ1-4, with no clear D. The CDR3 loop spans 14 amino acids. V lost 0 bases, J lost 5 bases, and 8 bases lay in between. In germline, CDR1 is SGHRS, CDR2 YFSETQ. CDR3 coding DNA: TGCGCCAGCAGCTTGGGGGCCTCGAATGAAAAACTGTTTTTT. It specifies CASSLGASNEKLFF.

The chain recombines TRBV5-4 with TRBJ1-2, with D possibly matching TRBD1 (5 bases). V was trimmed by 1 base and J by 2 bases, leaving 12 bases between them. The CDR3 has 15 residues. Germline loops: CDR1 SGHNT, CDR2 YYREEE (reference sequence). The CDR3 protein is CASSLWQGQNYGYTF. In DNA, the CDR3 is TGTGCCAGCAGCTTGTGGCAGGGCCAGAACTATGGCTACACCTTC. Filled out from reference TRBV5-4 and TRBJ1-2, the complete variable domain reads ETGVTQSPTHLIKTRGQQVTLRCSSQSGHNTVSWYQQALGQGPQFIFQYYREEENGRGNFPPRFSGLQFPNYSSELNVNALELDDSALYLCASSLWQGQNYGYTFGSGTRLTVV.

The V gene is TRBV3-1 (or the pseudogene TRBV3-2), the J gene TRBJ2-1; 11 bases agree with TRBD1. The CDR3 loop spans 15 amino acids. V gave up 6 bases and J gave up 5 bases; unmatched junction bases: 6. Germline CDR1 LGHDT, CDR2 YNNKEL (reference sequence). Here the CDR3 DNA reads TGTGCCAGCAGTCGCCCGGGACAGGGGGACAATGAGCAGTTCTTC. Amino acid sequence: CASSRPGQGDNEQFF.

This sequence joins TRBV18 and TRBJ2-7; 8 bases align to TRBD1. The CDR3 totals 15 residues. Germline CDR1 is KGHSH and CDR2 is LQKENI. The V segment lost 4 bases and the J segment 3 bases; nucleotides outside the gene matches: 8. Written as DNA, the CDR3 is TGTGCCAGCTCACTCGACAGGGGCCCGGTCTACGAGCAGTACTTC. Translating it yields CASSLDRGPVYEQYF.